This T cell receptor beta chain emerged from a study of beta chain features in type 1 diabetes. Study results and limitations: In all four CD4+ subsets, TCRB CDR3 length was significantly, moderately reduced in type 1 diabetes.

Trimming took 4 bases from V and 2 from J; bases not matched to a gene: 3. Germline values: CDR1 SGHDN, CDR2 FVKESK. This CDR3 is built from 15 residues. On this clone itself: Its antigen is not identified.

All of the isolated RNA was reverse transcribed, so expressed TCRB transcripts were sequenced. The method was immunoSEQ multiplex PCR; TCRdb's version includes in-frame clones alone and lacks a portion of them. The data show 130,000 to 150,000 clones, with approximately 13% seen just once and 1.3% held by the top ten. The receptor was derived from a man aged 18 to 30 with type 1 diabetes. The sequencing sample was made of central memory CD4+ T cells from blood. This chain joins TRBV14 and TRBJ2-5; 11 bases match TRBD1. The CDR3 nucleotides are TGTGCCAGCAGCCCATGGGACAGGGGGCAAGAGACCCAGTACTTC. Its translation: CASSPWDRGQETQYF.